This TCR beta chain was sequenced in a study of blood T cell repertoires in COVID-19. Study as a whole: Samples taken during acute and convalescent COVID-19 were collected in the United States, Italy and Spain. PBMCs, B-cell-depleted T cells, or T cells were the source of the cDNA or gDNA that made up the material.

Study processing details: Amplifying reference gene primers gave estimates of nucleated cell counts. Only in-frame clones appear in the TCRdb table, and some are missing; sequencing was by immunoSEQ multiplex PCR. The DNA gave D and trimming, while V, J and clone size come from that table. The sample shows more than 85,000 clones, 84% of them seen only once. The CDR3 is made up of 14 amino acids. V gave up 3 bases and J gave up 7 bases; unmatched junction bases: 6. Looked up from germline, CDR1 is SGHVS and CDR2 is FQNEAQ. Sequencing input: peripheral blood. The chain links TRBV7-8 to TRBJ1-2; 9 bases line up with TRBD1. This receptor was taken from a man in his forties with active or convalescent COVID-19. The chain's CDR3 is CASSFQQGAGGYTF. The CDR3 region has the DNA TGTGCCAGCAGCTTCCAACAGGGGGCGGGTGGCTACACCTTC.